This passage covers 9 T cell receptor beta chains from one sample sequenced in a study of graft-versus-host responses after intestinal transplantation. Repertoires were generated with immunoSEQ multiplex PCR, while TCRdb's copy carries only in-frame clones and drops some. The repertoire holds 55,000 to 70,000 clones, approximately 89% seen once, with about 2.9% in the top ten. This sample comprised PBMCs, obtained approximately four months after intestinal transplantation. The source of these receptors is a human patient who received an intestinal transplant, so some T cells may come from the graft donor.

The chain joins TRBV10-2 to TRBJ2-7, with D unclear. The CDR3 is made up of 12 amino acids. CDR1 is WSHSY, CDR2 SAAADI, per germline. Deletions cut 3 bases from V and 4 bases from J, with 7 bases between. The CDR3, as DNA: TGCGCCAGCAGTGACAGAGGATACGAGCAGTACTTC. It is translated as CASSDRGYEQYF.

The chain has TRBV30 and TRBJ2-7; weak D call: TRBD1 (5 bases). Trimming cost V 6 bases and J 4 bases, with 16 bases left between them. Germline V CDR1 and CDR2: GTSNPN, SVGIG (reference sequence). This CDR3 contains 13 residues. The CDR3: CACWSPQGYEQYF. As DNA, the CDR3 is TGTGCCTGTTGGAGTCCCCAGGGATACGAGCAGTACTTC.

CDR3 loop: CASSLWGTDTQYF. The CDR3 nucleotides are TGTGCCAGCAGCTTATGGGGCACAGATACGCAGTATTTT. The chain recombines TRBV7-9 with TRBJ2-3, with no clear D. Trimming pared 2 bases from V and 1 base from J, leaving 4 bases between. The CDR3 totals 13 residues. Germline V gives CDR1 SEHNR, CDR2 FQNEAQ (reference sequence).

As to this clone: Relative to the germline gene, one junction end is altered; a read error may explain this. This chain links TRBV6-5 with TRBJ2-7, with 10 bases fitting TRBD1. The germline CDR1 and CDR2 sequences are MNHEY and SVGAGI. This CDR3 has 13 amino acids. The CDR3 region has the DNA TGTGCCAGCAGTCCGGCCTCCGGGACAGGGGCCCCCTTC. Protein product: CASSPASGTGAPF.

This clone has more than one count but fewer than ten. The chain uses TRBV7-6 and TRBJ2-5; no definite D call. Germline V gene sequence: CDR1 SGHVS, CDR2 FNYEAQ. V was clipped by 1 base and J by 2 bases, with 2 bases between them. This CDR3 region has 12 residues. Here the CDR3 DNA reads TGTGCCAGCAGCTTAGGACAAGAGACCCAGTACTTC. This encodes CASSLGQETQYF.

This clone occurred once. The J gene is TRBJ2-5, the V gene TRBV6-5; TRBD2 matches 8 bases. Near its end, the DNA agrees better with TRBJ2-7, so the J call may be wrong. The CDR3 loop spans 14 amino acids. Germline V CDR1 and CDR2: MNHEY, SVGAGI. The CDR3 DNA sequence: TGTGCCAGCAGTTATCTCGGGAGGGCCGGCGAGCAGTACTTC. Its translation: CASSYLGRAGEQYF.

DNA of the CDR3: TGTGCCAGCAGCTTGAGTCAGGGGATCTACGAGCAGTACTTC. It is translated as CASSLSQGIYEQYF. The chain employs TRBV5-8 and TRBJ2-5, with D perhaps matching TRBD1 (6 bases). The DNA end favors TRBJ2-7, so the J call may be wrong. Germline V gene sequence: CDR1 SGHTS, CDR2 YDEGEE. The CDR3 runs to 14 residues.

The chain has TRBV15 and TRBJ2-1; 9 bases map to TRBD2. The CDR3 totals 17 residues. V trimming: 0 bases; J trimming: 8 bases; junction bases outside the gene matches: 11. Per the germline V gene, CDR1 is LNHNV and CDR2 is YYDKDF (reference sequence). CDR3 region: CATSRDPGGRAWDEQFF. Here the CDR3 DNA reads TGTGCCACCAGCAGAGATCCAGGCGGGAGGGCCTGGGATGAGCAGTTCTTC.

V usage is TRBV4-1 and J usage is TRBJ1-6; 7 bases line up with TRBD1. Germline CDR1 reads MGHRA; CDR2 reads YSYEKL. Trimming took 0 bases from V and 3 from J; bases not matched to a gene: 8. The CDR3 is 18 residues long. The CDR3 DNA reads TGCGCCAGCAGCCAAGATCCTGACAGGGACCGCTATAATTCACCCCTCCACTTT. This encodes CASSQDPDRDRYNSPLHF.